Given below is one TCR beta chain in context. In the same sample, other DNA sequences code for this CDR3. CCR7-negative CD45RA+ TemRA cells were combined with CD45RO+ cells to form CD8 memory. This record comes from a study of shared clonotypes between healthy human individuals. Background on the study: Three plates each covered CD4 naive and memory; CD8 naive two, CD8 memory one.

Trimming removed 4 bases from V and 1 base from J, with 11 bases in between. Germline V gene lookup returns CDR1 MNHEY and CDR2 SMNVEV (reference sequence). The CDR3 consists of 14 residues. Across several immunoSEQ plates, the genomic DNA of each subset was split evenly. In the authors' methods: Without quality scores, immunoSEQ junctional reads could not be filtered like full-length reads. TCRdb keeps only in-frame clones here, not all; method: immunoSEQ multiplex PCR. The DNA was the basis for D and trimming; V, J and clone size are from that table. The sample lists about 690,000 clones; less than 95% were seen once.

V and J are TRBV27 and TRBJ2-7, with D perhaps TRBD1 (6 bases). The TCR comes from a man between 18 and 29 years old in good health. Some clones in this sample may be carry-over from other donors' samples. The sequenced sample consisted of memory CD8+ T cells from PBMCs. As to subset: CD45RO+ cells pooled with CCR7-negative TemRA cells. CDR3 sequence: CASSWQGSSYEQYF. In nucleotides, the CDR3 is TGTGCCAGCAGTTGGCAGGGGTCGTCCTACGAGCAGTACTTC.